Shown below are 19 T cell receptor beta chains from a single sample sequenced in a study of response to subunit inactivated influenza vaccine. TCRdb redid the calling of the RT-PCR reads with MiXCR, one entry per CDR3 protein. The table lists around 580,000 distinct CDR3 sequences, approximately 12% of them singletons. The specimen comprised PBMCs from blood, sampled on the day of vaccination. The receptor source for this set is a man aged 50 or older who received an inactivated influenza vaccine.

This clonotype was seen a few times. The chain employs TRBV14 and TRBJ1-1; D is possibly TRBD1 (5 bases). V shed 1 base and J shed 7 bases, with 16 bases lying between them. The CDR3 is made up of 15 amino acids. Germline CDR1 reads SGHDN; CDR2 reads FVKESK. The CDR3 region is CASSQVVGFRGEAFF. CDR3 DNA: TGTGCCAGCAGCCAAGTCGTAGGGTTTAGGGGTGAAGCTTTCTTT.

This clonotype was seen only a few times. The chain is built from TRBV20-1 and TRBJ1-1; D remains ambiguous. This CDR3 contains 12 residues. The germline V gene encodes CDR1 DFQATT and CDR2 SNEGSKA (reference sequence). V lost 6 bases to trimming and J lost 5 bases, with 13 bases between them. The CDR3: CSAGLGLTEAFF. The DNA of the CDR3 is TGCAGTGCCGGACTGGGTTTGACTGAAGCTTTCTTT.

The chain employs TRBV7-3 and TRBJ2-2; 8 bases line up with TRBD2. V lost 6 bases to trimming and J lost 4 bases; unmatched junction nucleotides: 16. The germline CDR1 and CDR2 sequences are SGHTA and FQGTGA. CDR3 length: 18 amino acids. The CDR3 region has the DNA TGTGCCAGCAGAGACGGGACCCCCAGCGGGAGTGGCACCGGGGAGCTGTTTTTT. It is translated as CASRDGTPSGSGTGELFF.

In this sample, this clonotype turned up a few times. This sequence joins TRBV20-1 and TRBJ2-5; no clear D. V shed 6 bases and J shed 3 bases, with 14 bases lying between them. The V gene's germline CDR1 is DFQATT and CDR2 SNEGSKA (reference sequence). This CDR3 spans 13 amino acids. As DNA, the CDR3 is TGCAGTGCCCACGACCAGATTGAAGAGACCCAGTACTTC. This sequence encodes CSAHDQIEETQYF.

V gene TRBV5-6 combines with J gene TRBJ2-1, with 9 bases lining up with TRBD1. The CDR3 length is 20 residues. CDR1 SGHDT and CDR2 YYEEEE come from the germline V gene. V was clipped by 4 bases and J by 6 bases; unmatched bases: 23. DNA of the CDR3: TGTGCCAGCAGCGAAACCGGGACAGGGATCTATTGGGGAGCAGGCAATGAGCAGTTCTTC. This gives the protein CASSETGTGIYWGAGNEQFF.

The chain links TRBV27 to TRBJ2-6; D is uncertain. The V gene lost 6 bases and the J gene lost 2 bases, with 5 bases spanning the gap. The CDR3 sequence is 13 residues long. Germline V gene data show CDR1 as MNHEY and CDR2 as SMNVEV (reference sequence). The DNA for the CDR3 is TGTGCCAGCAGAAGGGCTGGGGCCAACGTCCTGACTTTC. Protein: CASRRAGANVLTF.

In its sample, this clonotype was seen once. Just one base apart from a much larger clone, this may be a read error. V and J are TRBV7-6 and TRBJ2-7, with TRBD2 matching 7 bases. The V gene's germline CDR1 is SGHVS and CDR2 FNYEAQ. This CDR3 is 16 amino acids long. J gave up 0 bases and V 5 bases, and 10 bases lay outside the gene matches. The CDR3 DNA reads TGTGCCAGCAGCCCCAGAAGCGGGGCTGACTCCTACGAGCAGTACTTC. Translation: CASSPRSGADSYEQYF.

This CDR3 reads CSVVAAGDEQYF. The CDR3 region has the DNA TGCAGCGTTGTAGCGGCAGGGGACGAGCAGTACTTC. The rearrangement links TRBV29-1 to TRBJ2-7; D may correspond to TRBD1 or TRBD2 (6 bases each). The CDR3 has 12 residues. Germline V lookup: CDR1 SQVTM, CDR2 ANQGSEA. Trimming stripped 4 bases from V and 5 bases from J, with 12 bases between.

The sample holds many counts of this clonotype. The V gene is TRBV5-1, the J gene TRBJ2-2; TRBD2 aligns across 8 bases. The CDR3 extends over 15 amino acids. Germline V gene lookup returns CDR1 SGHRS and CDR2 YFSETQ. With 4 bases clipped from V and 4 bases from J, the junction kept 6 bases outside the gene matches. CDR3 DNA sequence: TGCGCCAGCAGCACACTAACTAGCGGCACCGGGGAGCTGTTTTTT. As protein: CASSTLTSGTGELFF.

The V call is TRBV28, the J call TRBJ2-1, with D unresolved. The CDR3 spans 16 residues. From germline, CDR1 is MDHEN and CDR2 SYDVKM. V was cut by 4 bases and J by 0 bases, with 13 bases left in between. The CDR3 here is CASSSPLASSYNEQFF. In DNA, the CDR3 is TGTGCCAGCAGTTCCCCCCTGGCAAGCTCCTACAATGAGCAGTTCTTC.

This clonotype was seen only a few times. The chain recombines TRBV15 with TRBJ2-1; the match to TRBD2 covers 11 bases. The CDR3 has 17 residues. V lost 1 base to trimming and J lost 5 bases; unmatched junction nucleotides: 7. Germline CDR1 and CDR2: LNHNV and YYDKDF (reference sequence). DNA of the CDR3: TGTGCCACCAGCAGAGGCGGGACTAGCGGTAGACACAATGAGCAGTTCTTC. Its translation is CATSRGGTSGRHNEQFF. The full variable domain, in which reference TRBV15 and TRBJ2-1 provide the parts outside the CDR3, is DAMVIQNPRYQVTQFGKPVTLSCSQTLNHNVMYWYQQKSSQAPKLLFHYYDKDFNNEADTPDNFQSRRPNTSFCFLDIRSPGLGDTAMYLCATSRGGTSGRHNEQFFGPGTRLTVL.

This chain links TRBV6-6 with TRBJ2-7; D gene ambiguous. CDR1 and CDR2 (germline): MNHNY, SVGAGI (reference sequence). The CDR3 runs to 12 residues. The germline V and J ends were trimmed by 2 bases and 2 bases, with 4 bases remaining between them. CDR3 sequence (DNA): TGTGCCAGCAGTTACAGGACCTACGAGCAGTACTTC. This translates into CASSYRTYEQYF.

The chain links TRBV5-1 to TRBJ2-3; D unclear. Deletions cut 4 bases from V and 6 bases from J, with 21 bases between. CDR3 length equals 16 residues. The germline V gene encodes CDR1 SGHRS and CDR2 YFSETQ. CDR3 protein: CASSPAPGRLRDTQYF. In DNA form, the CDR3 reads TGCGCCAGCAGCCCCGCCCCAGGCCGGTTGCGCGATACGCAGTATTTT.

The J gene is TRBJ2-3, the V gene TRBV4-3; 11 bases fit TRBD1. Germline CDR1 is LGHNA and CDR2 is YSLEER. The trim removed 0 bases at V and 3 bases at J, leaving 11 bases unmatched. CDR3 length: 19 residues. The DNA of the CDR3 is TGCGCCAGCAGCCAAGATCAGGTCTTTGGACAGGGGGCTACAGATACGCAGTATTTT. Encoded protein: CASSQDQVFGQGATDTQYF.

Written as DNA, the CDR3 is TGTGCCAGCAGCTTAGTAATGGGGGAAGGACTACACACAGATACGCAGTATTTT. Encoded protein: CASSLVMGEGLHTDTQYF. The V gene is TRBV11-2, the J gene TRBJ2-3, with a tentative D call TRBD2 (6 bases). Germline CDR1 SGHAT, CDR2 FQNNGV. Trimming left V 1 base short and J 2 bases short, with 19 bases between. The CDR3 is 18 residues long.

This clonotype was seen only a few times. This sequence joins TRBV28 and TRBJ2-7, with D perhaps being TRBD1 or TRBD2 (6 bases each). V dropped 2 bases and J dropped 5 bases, with 16 bases sitting between them. This CDR3 comprises 15 residues. The germline CDR1 and CDR2 sequences are MDHEN and SYDVKM. CDR3 amino acids: CASSLGGAGVHEQYF. Here the CDR3 DNA reads TGTGCCAGCAGTTTAGGAGGGGCAGGGGTCCACGAGCAGTACTTC. Together with reference TRBV28 and TRBJ2-7, the CDR3 gives the full variable domain: DVKVTQSSRYLVKRTGEKVFLECVQDMDHENMFWYRQDPGLGLRLIYFSYDVKMKEKGDIPEGYSVSREKKERFSLILESASTNQTSMYLCASSLGGAGVHEQYFGPGTRLTVT.

This clonotype was counted ten times or more. This chain links TRBV12-3 or TRBV12-4 with TRBJ1-5; D unclear. The CDR3 extends over 13 amino acids. Trimming cost V 6 bases and J 10 bases, with 16 bases left between them. CDR3 sequence reads: CASSPRTEDPQHF. In nucleotides, the CDR3 is TGTGCCAGCAGCCCTAGGACGGAGGATCCCCAGCATTTT.

In its sample, this clonotype was seen a few times. V usage is TRBV18 and J usage is TRBJ2-2; 7 bases fit TRBD2. This CDR3 is built from 17 residues. The germline V gene encodes CDR1 KGHSH and CDR2 LQKENI. The V segment lost 3 bases and the J segment 4 bases; nucleotides outside the gene matches: 11. The CDR3 DNA sequence: TGTGCCAGCTCACCCATGGCGGGGGTGGCATCCACCGGGGAGCTGTTTTTT. Translated: CASSPMAGVASTGELFF.

At least ten counts were recorded for this clonotype. J is TRBJ2-2 and V is TRBV12-3 or TRBV12-4; D gene uncertain. This CDR3 spans 14 amino acids. V was trimmed by 4 bases and J by 0 bases, leaving 6 bases between them. CDR3 protein: CASSSAPNTGELFF. The DNA of the CDR3 is TGTGCCAGCAGTTCAGCTCCGAACACCGGGGAGCTGTTTTTT.